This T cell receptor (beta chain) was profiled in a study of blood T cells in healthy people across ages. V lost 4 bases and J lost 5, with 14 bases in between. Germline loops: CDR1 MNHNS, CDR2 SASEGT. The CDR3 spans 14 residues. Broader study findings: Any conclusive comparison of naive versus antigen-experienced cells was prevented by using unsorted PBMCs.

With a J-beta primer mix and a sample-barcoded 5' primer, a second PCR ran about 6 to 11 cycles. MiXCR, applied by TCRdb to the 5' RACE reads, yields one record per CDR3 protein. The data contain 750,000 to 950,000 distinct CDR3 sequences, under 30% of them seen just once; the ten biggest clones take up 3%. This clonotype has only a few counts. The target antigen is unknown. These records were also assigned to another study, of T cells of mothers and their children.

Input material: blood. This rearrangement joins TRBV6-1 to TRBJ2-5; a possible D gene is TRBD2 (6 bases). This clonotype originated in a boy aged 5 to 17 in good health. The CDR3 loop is CASSATGTPETQYF. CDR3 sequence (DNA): TGTGCCAGCAGTGCCACCGGGACTCCGGAGACCCAGTACTTC.